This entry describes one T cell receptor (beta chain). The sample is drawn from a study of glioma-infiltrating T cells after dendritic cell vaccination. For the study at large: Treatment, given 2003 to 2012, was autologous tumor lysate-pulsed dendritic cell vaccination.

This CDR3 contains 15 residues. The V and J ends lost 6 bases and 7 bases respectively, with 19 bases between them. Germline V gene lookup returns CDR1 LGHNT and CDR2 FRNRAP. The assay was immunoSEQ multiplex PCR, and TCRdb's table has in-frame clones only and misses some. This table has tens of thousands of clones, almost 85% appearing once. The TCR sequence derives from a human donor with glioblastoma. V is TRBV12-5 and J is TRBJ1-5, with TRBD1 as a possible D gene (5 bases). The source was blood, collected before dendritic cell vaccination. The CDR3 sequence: CASGPGPGYGQPQHF. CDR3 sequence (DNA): TGTGCTAGTGGCCCAGGGCCAGGGTATGGGCAGCCCCAGCATTTT.